Presented here are 27 T cell receptor beta chains from one specimen sequenced in a study of blood T cells in healthy people across ages. A second roughly 7 to 11 cycle PCR used barcoded and J-beta primers. In TCRdb, the 5' RACE reads were re-called with MiXCR into one record per CDR3 protein. The sample lists around 1.5 million distinct CDR3 sequences; 59% were seen once. Sequenced input: blood. These receptor sequences come from a man aged 18 to 35 in good health.

This clonotype was seen a single time. This chain links TRBV6-5 with TRBJ2-7; D perhaps matches TRBD1 (5 bases). The germline gives CDR1 MNHEY, CDR2 SVGAGI. V lost 0 bases and J 6 bases, leaving 9 bases between the germline ends. This CDR3 region has 13 residues. CDR3 residues: CASSYSLQGEQYF. DNA for the CDR3: TGTGCCAGCAGTTACTCGTTGCAGGGCGAGCAGTACTTC.

This chain links TRBV6-2 or TRBV6-3 with TRBJ1-2; possibly TRBD1 for D (5 bases). Trimming removed 6 bases from V and 1 base from J, with 6 bases in between. CDR1 and CDR2 (germline): MNHEY, SVGEGT. This CDR3 is 12 amino acids long. The CDR3 coding sequence is TGTGCCAGCAGGACAGATAACTATGGCTACACCTTC. Amino acids: CASRTDNYGYTF.

The sample holds many counts of this clonotype. This rearrangement joins TRBV20-1 to TRBJ2-7, with 10 bases fitting TRBD2. The germline gives CDR1 DFQATT, CDR2 SNEGSKA (reference sequence). The CDR3 is made up of 13 amino acids. The V segment lost 2 bases and the J segment 2 bases; nucleotides outside the gene matches: 0. DNA for the CDR3: TGCAGTGCTAGAACTAGCGGGACCTACGAGCAGTACTTC. Residues: CSARTSGTYEQYF.

This clonotype was recorded only once. The rearrangement joins TRBV10-3 to TRBJ2-3; 7 nucleotides agree with TRBD1. Germline CDR1 ENHRY, CDR2 SYGVKD. The CDR3 runs 17 residues. With 10 bases clipped from V and 3 bases from J, the junction kept 19 bases outside the gene matches. DNA of the CDR3: TGTGCCACCACTGGGTCGGGGACAGCCCTTGGTACAGATACGCAGTATTTT. Amino acid sequence: CATTGSGTALGTDTQYF.

This clonotype was picked up a small number of times. The chain links TRBV4-2 to TRBJ2-7; D unclear. Between the trimmed V and J ends, which lost 1 base and 1 base, there was a span of 11 bases. The CDR3 runs to 15 residues. Germline lookup yields CDR1 LGHNA and CDR2 YNFKEQ. The CDR3 DNA follows: TGTGCCAGCAGCCAAGGGGCAGTGGGGTCCTACGAGCAGTACTTC. Translation: CASSQGAVGSYEQYF.

The V gene is TRBV25-1, the J gene TRBJ1-2; D possibly corresponds to TRBD1 (5 bases). There are 15 residues in the CDR3. Per the germline V gene, CDR1 is MGHDK and CDR2 is SYGVNS. With 0 bases removed from V and 4 bases from J, the gap between germline ends came to 12 bases. The CDR3 DNA sequence: TGTGCCAGCAGTGAATATAATAGGGGCGGCTATGGCTACACCTTC. It specifies CASSEYNRGGYGYTF.

The chain employs TRBV5-1 and TRBJ1-4; maybe TRBD1 (6 bases). Germline lookup yields CDR1 SGHRS and CDR2 YFSETQ. Trimming left V 0 bases short and J 12 bases short, with 18 bases between. This CDR3 region has 15 residues. The DNA for the CDR3 is TGCGCCAGCAGCTTGGCCCAGGGGCAAAAGGTGGAACTGTTTTTT. It codes for CASSLAQGQKVELFF.

The chain combines TRBV20-1 with TRBJ2-1; 14 bases are a match to TRBD2. The germline gives CDR1 DFQATT, CDR2 SNEGSKA (reference sequence). The CDR3 has 16 residues. Losses at the gene ends were 6 bases for V and 7 bases for J; bases not matched to a gene: 11. The CDR3 spells CSALGLAGGLGNEQFF. The CDR3 nucleotides are TGCAGTGCGCTCGGACTAGCGGGGGGCTTGGGGAATGAGCAGTTCTTC.

The chain uses TRBV14 and TRBJ2-7; D is ambiguous. CDR3 length equals 14 residues. The V end lost 1 base, the J end lost 7 bases, and 14 bases lay between the germline ends. Germline loops: CDR1 SGHDN, CDR2 FVKESK. Here the CDR3 DNA reads TGTGCCAGCAGCCAAGGGATTAGGGTTGGTGAGCAGTACTTC. Protein sequence: CASSQGIRVGEQYF.

The gene calls are TRBV4-2 and TRBJ2-2; 11 nucleotides match TRBD2. Germline CDR1 is LGHNA and CDR2 is YNFKEQ. The CDR3 extends over 18 amino acids. V gave up 0 bases and J gave up 2 bases; unmatched junction bases: 5. This chain's CDR3 is CASSQDYTSGRNTGELFF. The CDR3 bases are TGTGCCAGCAGCCAAGATTACACTAGCGGGAGAAACACCGGGGAGCTGTTTTTT.

The chain has TRBV27 and TRBJ2-7; TRBD2 matches 10 bases. The germline V gene has CDR1 MNHEY and CDR2 SMNVEV (reference sequence). The CDR3 length is 16 residues. V shed 5 bases and J 2 bases; nucleotides not matched to a gene: 9. The CDR3 protein is CASSALSGRGAYEQYF. CDR3 DNA: TGTGCCAGCAGTGCCTTAAGCGGGAGGGGAGCCTACGAGCAGTACTTC.

The chain is built from TRBV6-1 and TRBJ1-6; TRBD1 agrees at 11 bases. This CDR3 is built from 14 residues. The germline gives CDR1 MNHNS, CDR2 SASEGT. V lost 6 bases, J lost 7 bases, and 2 bases stayed unmatched. CDR3: CASRWTGGNSPLHF. As DNA, the CDR3 is TGTGCCAGCAGATGGACAGGGGGCAATTCACCCCTCCACTTT.

This clonotype was seen a few times. This chain uses TRBV27 with TRBJ2-3, with 8 bases matching TRBD2. Germline CDR1 is MNHEY and CDR2 is SMNVEV (reference sequence). The CDR3 has 16 residues. Unmatched junction bases numbered 9, after V lost 6 bases and J lost 1 base. The CDR3 nucleotides read TGTGCCAGCAGCCTCTTCGGCGGGGGGCGCACAGATACGCAGTATTTT. Its protein product is CASSLFGGGRTDTQYF.

In its sample, this clonotype was seen a few times. This chain links TRBV29-1 with TRBJ2-3; 8 bases align to TRBD1. The CDR3 is 13 residues long. V lost 5 bases to trimming and J lost 6 bases; unmatched junction nucleotides: 7. CDR1 and CDR2 (germline): SQVTM, ANQGSEA. CDR3 residues: CSVLQGGGDTQYF. The DNA for the CDR3 is TGCAGCGTTTTACAGGGGGGCGGCGATACGCAGTATTTT.

This chain links TRBV27 with TRBJ1-5, with 10 bases fitting TRBD1. The ends lost 9 bases at V and 2 bases at J; junction bases unmatched: 4. The CDR3 sequence is 14 residues long. Germline assignment: CDR1 MNHEY and CDR2 SMNVEV (reference sequence). The CDR3 here is CASQGTGGNQPQHF. CDR3 DNA: TGTGCCAGTCAGGGGACAGGGGGCAATCAGCCCCAGCATTTT.

The chain recombines TRBV2 with TRBJ1-6, with D perhaps matching TRBD1 (5 bases). CDR3 size: 13 residues. Trimming stripped 6 bases from V and 7 bases from J, with 10 bases between. Per germline, CDR1 SNHLY and CDR2 FYNNEI. This chain's CDR3 is CASRPGRNSPLHF. CDR3 DNA sequence: TGTGCCAGCAGACCAGGGCGGAATTCACCCCTCCACTTT.

The V and J genes are TRBV12-3 or TRBV12-4 and TRBJ2-1, with no clear D. The DNA end is more similar to TRBJ2-7, so the J call may be wrong. The CDR3 has 12 residues. The CDR3 region has the DNA TGTGCCAGCAGCAAGGACCCCAATGAGCAGTACTTC. It specifies CASSKDPNEQYF.

The chain carries TRBV7-2 and TRBJ2-1, with TRBD2 identical over 14 bases. Trimming at V came to 0 bases and at J to 9 bases, leaving 4 bases not matched to a gene. Germline assignment: CDR1 SGHTA and CDR2 FQGNSA. The CDR3 is 16 amino acids. CDR3 region: CASSLAGLAGVVEQFF. Here the CDR3 DNA reads TGTGCCAGCAGCTTAGCGGGACTAGCGGGAGTGGTTGAGCAGTTCTTC.

The rearrangement uses TRBV20-1 and TRBJ2-2; TRBD2 matches at 8 bases. CDR1 is DFQATT and CDR2 is SNEGSKA in the germline V gene (reference sequence). V was clipped by 5 bases and J by 0 bases; unmatched bases: 11. The CDR3 is made up of 17 amino acids. In nucleotides, the CDR3 is TGCAGTGCTTCTAATCTTCGGGGGGGAGCGAACACCGGGGAGCTGTTTTTT. It codes for CSASNLRGGANTGELFF.

In this sample, this clonotype turned up a few times. The chain joins TRBV15 to TRBJ2-7; D may be TRBD2 (6 bases). Germline V CDR1 and CDR2: LNHNV, YYDKDF (reference sequence). V lost 0 bases, J lost 4 bases, and 25 bases lay in between. The CDR3 has 19 residues. This CDR3 is CATSRDFGGLGLPLYEQYF. The CDR3 DNA sequence: TGTGCCACCAGCAGAGATTTCGGGGGTCTAGGGCTTCCCCTTTACGAGCAGTACTTC.

V gene TRBV4-2 combines with J gene TRBJ2-7, with 13 nucleotides matching TRBD2. Trimming removed 5 bases from V and 7 bases from J; junction bases left unmatched: 8. The CDR3 runs to 15 residues. CDR1 is LGHNA and CDR2 is YNFKEQ in the germline V gene. CDR3 region: CASSFTGTSGKEQYF. The CDR3 DNA sequence: TGTGCCAGCAGCTTTACCGGGACTAGCGGGAAAGAGCAGTACTTC.

This clonotype showed up just a few times. V usage is TRBV2 and J usage is TRBJ2-7; the match to TRBD1 covers 7 bases. The V gene's germline CDR1 is SNHLY and CDR2 FYNNEI. V lost 3 bases and J lost 6; bases outside the gene matches: 11. This CDR3 comprises 15 residues. CDR3 residues: CASSEVTGSTAEQYF. DNA of the CDR3: TGTGCCAGCAGTGAGGTGACAGGGTCTACGGCCGAGCAGTACTTC.

This rearrangement joins TRBV6-1 to TRBJ1-1; D uncertain. The ends were cut back, 4 bases at V and 6 bases at J, with 18 bases in the middle. Germline CDR1 and CDR2: MNHNS and SASEGT. The CDR3 sequence is 15 residues long. The CDR3 loop is CASSVTAGTVAEAFF. For the CDR3, the DNA is TGTGCCAGCAGTGTGACGGCTGGTACGGTAGCTGAAGCTTTCTTT.

This sequence joins TRBV20-1 and TRBJ2-3, with D perhaps assigned TRBD1 or TRBD2 (6 bases each). V was cut by 1 base and J by 3 bases, with 14 bases left in between. The CDR3 is 15 amino acids. Germline loops: CDR1 DFQATT, CDR2 SNEGSKA (reference sequence). The CDR3 protein is CSARGGATVTDTQYF. The CDR3 bases are TGCAGTGCTAGAGGGGGGGCAACGGTTACAGATACGCAGTATTTT.

V and J are TRBV12-3 or TRBV12-4 and TRBJ2-7; the match to TRBD2 covers 13 bases. The J call may be mistaken, given a closer DNA end match to TRBJ2-5. This CDR3 is 15 amino acids long. The CDR3, as DNA: TGTGCCAGCAGCCTGGGACTAGCGGGGACAGGGACCCAGTACTTC. Its protein product is CASSLGLAGTGTQYF.

This clonotype has a handful of counts. The chain uses TRBV27 and TRBJ2-6; D may be TRBD2 (5 bases). The length of the CDR3 is 13 residues. Germline V CDR1 and CDR2: MNHEY, SMNVEV (reference sequence). Trimming removed 10 bases at V and 1 base at J, with 8 bases between. CDR3 residues: CATGGSGANVLTF. CDR3 DNA: TGTGCCACCGGAGGTTCTGGGGCCAACGTCCTGACTTTC.

The chain is built from TRBV2 and TRBJ1-2; 9 nucleotides align to TRBD1. Germline trimming cut 5 bases from V and 8 bases from J; bases unmatched to any gene: 9. The V gene's germline CDR1 is SNHLY and CDR2 FYNNEI. CDR3 length equals 14 residues. The chain's CDR3 is CASSLGQGQRGYTF. In DNA form, the CDR3 reads TGTGCCAGCAGTTTGGGACAGGGACAACGGGGCTACACCTTC.